Presented here are 15 T cell receptor beta chains from one specimen sequenced in a study of regulatory T cells in long-lasting Graves disease. Researchers made TCR beta libraries by using iRepertoire HTBI primers and running Arm-PCR on CDR3 regions. TCRdb reprocessed the multiplex PCR reads with MiXCR, giving one entry per CDR3 protein. The sample contains approximately 560,000 distinct CDR3 sequences, about 16% of which appear only once. Time point here: newly diagnosed GD, antithyroid drugs for less than 3 months. With RNA extracted from PBMCs as input, the TCR library was made. These sequences were also reported in another study, on T cells in Graves' hyperthyroidism and ophthalmopathy.

Source: peripheral blood mononuclear cells (PBMCs), taken at new diagnosis, from a patient treated with antithyroid drugs. The receptors originated from a man aged 18 to 35 with Graves disease.

This sequence joins TRBV20-1 and TRBJ2-7, with D hard to call. Germline CDR1 is DFQATT and CDR2 is SNEGSKA (reference sequence). The ends were cut back, 1 base at V and 5 bases at J, with 9 bases in the middle. This CDR3 has 12 amino acids. The CDR3 DNA follows: TGCAGTGCTAGAGTTCTCCGAGACGAGCAGTACTTC. Amino acid sequence: CSARVLRDEQYF.

With respect to this clonotype: This may stem from a read error, because a much larger clone lies one nucleotide away. The chain joins TRBV7-3 to TRBJ2-7; tentatively, D is TRBD1 (5 bases). Germline V lookup: CDR1 SGHTA, CDR2 FQGTGA. The CDR3 is made up of 15 amino acids. Here the CDR3 DNA reads TGTGCCAGCGGCTTATTTGGCCAGGGCAACTACGAGCAGTACTTC. The encoded protein is CASGLFGQGNYEQYF. Combining the CDR3 with reference TRBV7-3 and TRBJ2-7 gives the whole variable domain GAGVSQTPSNKVTEKGKYVELRCDPISGHTALYWYRQSLGQGPEFLIYFQGTGAADDSGLPNDRFFAVRPEGSVSTLKIQRTERGDSAVYLCASGLFGQGNYEQYFGPGTRLTVT.

The sample holds many counts of this clonotype. V gene TRBV29-1 combines with J gene TRBJ1-1; D gene unclear. The CDR3 spans 11 residues. The V gene's germline CDR1 is SQVTM and CDR2 ANQGSEA. V lost 5 bases and J lost 4, with 8 bases in between. CDR3 coding DNA: TGCAGCGTTTCGAGGGTCACTGAAGCTTTCTTT. It specifies CSVSRVTEAFF.

The chain employs TRBV5-1 and TRBJ1-6, with D perhaps TRBD1 (6 bases). This CDR3 region has 16 residues. Germline V lookup: CDR1 SGHRS, CDR2 YFSETQ. Trimming took 1 base from V and 0 from J, leaving 8 bases between them. The CDR3 nucleotides are TGCGCCAGCAGCTTGCAGGACAGCTCCTATAATTCACCCCTCCACTTT. Translation gives CASSLQDSSYNSPLHF.

This chain connects TRBV4-1 to TRBJ2-7; 12 bases are a match to TRBD2. CDR1 is MGHRA and CDR2 is YSYEKL in the germline V gene. This CDR3 spans 16 amino acids. The ends lost 0 bases at V and 4 bases at J; junction bases unmatched: 4. The CDR3 protein is CASSQELAGGWYEQYF. Here the CDR3 DNA reads TGCGCCAGCAGCCAAGAGCTAGCGGGAGGGTGGTACGAGCAGTACTTC.

This clonotype has only one observation. The CDR3 loop reads CASSTGTSGDEETQYF. CDR3 coding DNA: TGTGCCAGCTCGACCGGGACTAGCGGGGATGAAGAGACCCAGTACTTC. V is TRBV11-3 and J is TRBJ2-5, with 13 bases matching TRBD2. The V gene's germline CDR1 is SGHNT and CDR2 YENEEA. The CDR3 totals 16 residues. Germline trimming cut 8 bases from V and 3 bases from J; bases unmatched to any gene: 9.

This clonotype has only a few counts. V gene TRBV20-1 combines with J gene TRBJ2-1; D possibly corresponds to TRBD2 (6 bases). CDR1 is DFQATT and CDR2 is SNEGSKA in the germline V gene (reference sequence). This CDR3 contains 14 residues. V was shortened by 4 bases and J by 1 base, with 11 bases between the two germline ends. The CDR3: CSAKAGSSYNEQFF. CDR3 DNA sequence: TGCAGTGCTAAAGCCGGGAGTTCCTACAATGAGCAGTTCTTC.

The chain carries TRBV12-3 or TRBV12-4 and TRBJ1-5; TRBD1 aligns across 7 bases. The length of the CDR3 is 14 residues. J was trimmed by 2 bases and V by 5 bases; bases with no gene match: 3. The CDR3 loop reads CASSPDRRNQPQHF. CDR3 bases: TGTGCCAGCAGTCCGGACAGGCGCAATCAGCCCCAGCATTTT.

This clonotype was counted at least ten times. This chain joins TRBV27 and TRBJ1-2; the D gene is possibly TRBD1 (6 bases). Trimming pared 3 bases from V and 6 bases from J, leaving 11 bases between. The CDR3 length is 13 residues. Germline-derived CDR1 and CDR2 are MNHEY and SMNVEV (reference sequence). For the CDR3, the DNA is TGTGCCAGCAGTTTCAGGGGCCTGAATGGCTACACCTTC. The encoded protein is CASSFRGLNGYTF.

This clonotype was recorded many times. This chain connects TRBV6-2 or TRBV6-3 to TRBJ1-5; D might be TRBD1 (5 bases). The CDR3 spans 14 residues. Germline assignment: CDR1 MNHEY and CDR2 SVGEGT. Deletions cut 5 bases from V and 0 bases from J, with 8 bases between. CDR3: CASSKGDSNQPQHF. The CDR3, as DNA: TGTGCCAGCAGTAAAGGGGATAGCAATCAGCCCCAGCATTTT.

This clonotype was seen only a few times. The V gene is TRBV2, the J gene TRBJ2-2; the D is unclear. Trimming cost V 0 bases and J 7 bases, with 12 bases left between them. Per the germline V gene, CDR1 is SNHLY and CDR2 is FYNNEI. The CDR3 sequence is 15 residues long. The CDR3, as DNA: TGTGCCAGCAGTGAAGCGGAAGGGTCCGTCGGGGAGCTGTTTTTT. Amino acids: CASSEAEGSVGELFF.

This clonotype came up a few times. This chain uses TRBV12-5 with TRBJ2-5, with D tentatively TRBD1 (6 bases). CDR1 and CDR2 from the germline V gene are LGHNT and FRNRAP. The ends were cut back, 1 base at V and 5 bases at J, with 17 bases in the middle. The CDR3 contains 16 residues. The CDR3 loop is CASGLGTGSPEETQYF. The CDR3 bases are TGTGCTAGTGGTTTGGGTACAGGGTCCCCAGAGGAGACCCAGTACTTC.

This clonotype was counted many times. As DNA, the CDR3 is TGTGCCAGCAGTTTAGTCGAGGGGCCGTCTCCCTACGAGCAGTACTTC. This encodes CASSLVEGPSPYEQYF. This chain links TRBV12-3 or TRBV12-4 with TRBJ2-7, with D possibly called TRBD1 or TRBD2 (5 bases each). There are 16 residues in the CDR3. V lost 1 base to trimming and J lost 2 bases, with 15 bases between them.

Only a few counts were recorded for this clonotype. J is TRBJ1-2 and V is TRBV14; weak D call: TRBD1 (5 bases). V was clipped by 4 bases and J by 3 bases, with 12 bases between them. Germline CDR1 reads SGHDN; CDR2 reads FVKESK. This CDR3 contains 14 residues. CDR3 nucleotides: TGTGCCAGCAGCCGGGGGTTATCCCACTATGGCTACACCTTC. It translates to CASSRGLSHYGYTF.

For the CDR3, the DNA is TGTGCCAGCAGCCAGGATACAGGGGCGGGAAACATTCAGTACTTC. Its protein product is CASSQDTGAGNIQYF. This rearrangement joins TRBV4-2 to TRBJ2-4; TRBD1 matches 7 bases. CDR1 LGHNA and CDR2 YNFKEQ come from the germline V gene. This CDR3 region has 15 residues. The ends lost 3 bases at V and 6 bases at J; junction bases unmatched: 8.